This T cell receptor (beta chain) was sequenced during a study of T cell responses to AZD1222 COVID-19 vaccine. Study information: Analyses pooled second doses at about 4 or about 12 weeks.

The protocol was immunoSEQ multiplex PCR, while the TCRdb copy is restricted to in-frame clones and leaves out a portion. The sample carries fewer than 180,000 clones, around 95% recorded once. About this clone itself: Its antigen is as yet unknown.

General study findings and limits: Spike-specific TCR breadth and depth grew following two AZD1222 doses. Vaccine-associated CD4 TCRs ranged over spike, dominating at 160-218 and 743-854. The study sampled repertoires only after the peak T cell response.

Germline V CDR1 and CDR2: SNHLY, FYNNEI. Trimming took off 3 bases at V and 2 bases at J, with 8 bases between the two ends. This CDR3 comprises 14 residues. Specimen: peripheral blood, collected on day 0 of AZD1222 vaccination. This sequence was found in an adult in good health. The chain employs TRBV2 and TRBJ1-5; D is perhaps TRBD1 (5 bases). In nucleotides, the CDR3 is TGTGCCAGCAGTGACAGGGTGGGCAATCAGCCCCAGCATTTT. Its translation: CASSDRVGNQPQHF.